What follows are 8 T cell receptor beta chains derived from one specimen sequenced in a study of cytomegalovirus exposure and HLA in healthy donors. Use of 60 Vbeta and 13 Jbeta primers characterized the PCR. The assay was immunoSEQ multiplex PCR, and TCRdb's table has in-frame clones only and misses some. Of more than 85,000 clones listed, approximately 79% are singletons. The sequencing sample was made of PBMCs. The receptors were gathered from a man aged 25 to 40 in good health and CMV-seropositive.

The CDR3 spells CASSMGASGVYEQFF. DNA for the CDR3: TGTGCCAGTAGCATGGGCGCTAGCGGGGTATATGAGCAGTTCTTC. J is TRBJ2-1 and V is TRBV19; 9 positions agree with TRBD2. The CDR3 runs 15 residues. The ends lost 6 bases at V and 8 bases at J; junction bases unmatched: 11. Per the germline V gene, CDR1 is LNHDA and CDR2 is SQIVND (reference sequence).

The rearrangement links TRBV5-5 to TRBJ2-5; D might be TRBD1 (6 bases). The CDR3 has 14 amino acids. Germline loops: CDR1 SGHKS, CDR2 YYEKEE (reference sequence). V was pared by 4 bases and J by 3 bases, with 13 bases between. This chain's CDR3 is CASSGETGKETQYF. CDR3 DNA: TGTGCCAGCAGCGGGGAAACAGGGAAAGAGACCCAGTACTTC.

V is TRBV19 and J is TRBJ2-2; possibly TRBD1 for D (5 bases). V lost 2 bases and J 4 bases, leaving 14 bases between the germline ends. The germline V gene has CDR1 LNHDA and CDR2 SQIVND (reference sequence). The CDR3 is 16 residues long. CDR3 coding DNA: TGTGCCAGTAGTATATACGGCAGGGTGGCCACCGGGGAGCTGTTTTTT. This gives the protein CASSIYGRVATGELFF.

This clone was counted only a few times. The V gene is TRBV10-2, the J gene TRBJ2-3; 13 nucleotides match TRBD2. Germline CDR1 and CDR2: WSHSY and SAAADI. This CDR3 is built from 14 residues. V was pared by 7 bases and J by 6 bases, with 4 bases of the junction left unmatched. CDR3 DNA: TGCGCCAGCAAGACTAGCGGGGGGCAGGATACGCAGTATTTT. It specifies CASKTSGGQDTQYF.

The table lists this clone with a count of one. The chain joins TRBV7-6 to TRBJ2-3, with TRBD2 identical over 12 bases. CDR1 is SGHVS, CDR2 FNYEAQ, per germline. Trimming removed 4 bases from V and 5 bases from J; junction bases left unmatched: 13. The CDR3 sequence is 18 residues long. The CDR3 spells CASSSELAGGKRGDTQYF. The DNA of the CDR3 is TGTGCCAGCAGCTCCGAACTAGCGGGGGGTAAAAGGGGAGATACGCAGTATTTT.

V usage is TRBV2 and J usage is TRBJ2-3; the match to TRBD2 covers 7 bases. The CDR3 runs to 15 residues. Trimming removed 5 bases from V and 0 bases from J; junction bases left unmatched: 5. Germline assignment: CDR1 SNHLY and CDR2 FYNNEI. CDR3: CASSNSGVSTDTQYF. In DNA form, the CDR3 reads TGTGCCAGCAGTAACAGCGGGGTGAGCACAGATACGCAGTATTTT.

V gene TRBV19 combines with J gene TRBJ2-7; D might be TRBD1 (5 bases). The germline V gene has CDR1 LNHDA and CDR2 SQIVND (reference sequence). The CDR3 length is 15 residues. Trimming left V 4 bases short and J 0 bases short, with 13 bases between. Written as DNA, the CDR3 is TGTGCCAGTAGTACCCTACCGGACACCTCCTACGAGCAGTACTTC. It translates to CASSTLPDTSYEQYF.

V gene TRBV11-3 combines with J gene TRBJ1-1, with TRBD1 as a possible D gene (5 bases). Trimming took 0 bases from V and 0 from J, leaving 20 bases between them. CDR1 SGHNT and CDR2 YENEEA come from the germline V gene. This CDR3 is built from 19 residues. CDR3 bases: TGTGCCAGCAGCTTAGAGGGATTGGGATGGGGCGTCATGAACACTGAAGCTTTCTTT. Residues: CASSLEGLGWGVMNTEAFF.